Here is one T cell receptor beta chain with its context. The sample originates from a study of blood T cell repertoires in COVID-19. Study-wide context: COVID-19 samples collected from the United States, Italy and Spain covered acute and convalescent phases.

TCRdb keeps only in-frame clones here, not all; method: immunoSEQ multiplex PCR. The top ten clones hold approximately 1.4% of a sample with tens of thousands of clones, less than 90% of them seen once. V was clipped by 3 bases and J by 0 bases, with 13 bases between them. Germline CDR1 and CDR2: SEHNR and FQNEAQ (reference sequence). The CDR3 totals 16 residues. The gene calls are TRBV7-9 and TRBJ2-3; perhaps TRBD1 as D (5 bases). Input material: peripheral blood. The clonotype was recovered from a man in his fifties with acute or convalescent COVID-19. The CDR3 here is CASSFPSGFSTDTQYF. In DNA, the CDR3 is TGTGCCAGCAGCTTTCCTTCAGGGTTTAGCACAGATACGCAGTATTTT.